One and the same sample provided the 7 T cell receptor beta chains below, sequenced in a study of blood T cell repertoires in COVID-19. Sequencing used immunoSEQ multiplex PCR; TCRdb keeps in-frame clones, though not all of them. The data hold 150,000 or so clones, with roughly four fifths observed a single time. The sample taken for sequencing was PBMCs or T cells enriched from blood (not recorded which). The receptors stem from a man aged 50 to 59 who had recovered from COVID-19.

The rearrangement uses TRBV11-3 and TRBJ1-6; 9 positions match TRBD1. CDR3 size: 17 residues. Germline CDR1 is SGHNT and CDR2 is YENEEA. With V trimmed by 1 base and J by 7 bases, 8 bases remained unmatched. The CDR3 region is CASSLVLGDRVNSPLHF. The CDR3 DNA follows: TGTGCCAGCAGCTTAGTTTTGGGGGACAGGGTGAATTCACCCCTCCACTTT. The full variable domain, completed using reference TRBV11-3 and TRBJ1-6, is EAGVVQSPRYKIIEKKQPVAFWCNPISGHNTLYWYLQNLGQGPELLIRYENEEAVDDSQLPKDRFSAERLKGVDSTLKIQPAELGDSAVYLCASSLVLGDRVNSPLHFGNGTRLTVT.

The chain couples TRBV27 to TRBJ2-1, with TRBD1 matching 8 bases. The CDR3 extends over 17 amino acids. The V and J ends lost 5 bases and 4 bases, in that order; junction bases with no gene match: 13. The V gene's germline CDR1 is MNHEY and CDR2 SMNVEV (reference sequence). The CDR3 sequence is CASSARDRILPYNEQFF. CDR3 coding DNA: TGTGCCAGCAGTGCCCGGGACAGGATCCTCCCGTACAATGAGCAGTTCTTC.

The V gene is TRBV7-2, the J gene TRBJ1-2, with a weak D call TRBD1 (5 bases). This CDR3 region has 18 residues. Germline values: CDR1 SGHTA, CDR2 FQGNSA. The germline V and J ends were trimmed by 1 base and 4 bases, with 22 bases remaining between them. CDR3 sequence: CASSLVLGLGGGVYGYTF. As DNA, the CDR3 is TGTGCCAGCAGCTTAGTCTTGGGGTTGGGGGGAGGCGTCTATGGCTACACCTTC.

The V and J genes are TRBV11-3 and TRBJ2-1, with TRBD1 identical over 8 bases. V lost 4 bases and J lost 9; bases outside the gene matches: 11. This CDR3 spans 15 amino acids. The germline V gene has CDR1 SGHNT and CDR2 YENEEA. This CDR3 is CASSSGGARTSEQFF. The CDR3 DNA reads as TGTGCCAGCAGCTCAGGGGGCGCAAGGACGAGTGAGCAGTTCTTC.

CDR3 DNA sequence: TGCGCCAGCAGCCCGGAGGGGACTAGCGTCCACGAGCAGTACTTC. It encodes CASSPEGTSVHEQYF. The chain uses TRBV5-1 and TRBJ2-7; 10 nucleotides match TRBD2. CDR3 length: 15 residues. Germline CDR1 reads SGHRS; CDR2 reads YFSETQ. With V trimmed by 4 bases and J by 5 bases, 9 bases remained unmatched.

The chain is built from TRBV15 and TRBJ2-2; a possible D gene is TRBD1 (5 bases). Trimming removed 0 bases from V and 6 bases from J, with 14 bases in between. Germline V gene sequence: CDR1 LNHNV, CDR2 YYDKDF (reference sequence). CDR3 length: 16 amino acids. The chain's CDR3 is CATSRDPGAHSGELFF. For the CDR3, the DNA is TGTGCCACCAGCAGAGATCCTGGGGCACATTCCGGGGAGCTGTTTTTT. The variable domain in full, with the rest retrieved from reference TRBV15 and TRBJ2-2, is DAMVIQNPRYQVTQFGKPVTLSCSQTLNHNVMYWYQQKSSQAPKLLFHYYDKDFNNEADTPDNFQSRRPNTSFCFLDIRSPGLGDTAMYLCATSRDPGAHSGELFFGEGSRLTVL.

The chain employs TRBV19 and TRBJ1-2, with 9 bases lining up with TRBD1. The CDR3 contains 15 residues. Per germline, CDR1 LNHDA and CDR2 SQIVND (reference sequence). The V gene end was trimmed by 4 bases and the J gene end by 2 bases; junction bases not matched to a gene: 5. Here the CDR3 DNA reads TGTGCCAGTAGTACAGTCGGACAGGGGAACTATGGCTACACCTTC. Encoded protein: CASSTVGQGNYGYTF.